The clone carrying this T cell receptor beta chain turned up a few times. The entry originates in a study of blood T cell repertoires in COVID-19. Study overall: The origin of the acute and convalescent COVID-19 samples was the United States, Italy and Spain. PBMCs, B-cell-depleted T cells, or T cells provided the cDNA or gDNA that made up the material.

With V trimmed by 6 bases and J by 6 bases, 3 bases remained unmatched. The CDR3 length is 12 residues. In germline, CDR1 is LNHDA, CDR2 SQIVND (reference sequence). Per the original methods: Nucleated cell number was recorded as an estimate derived from reference gene primer amplification. The repertoire was sequenced with immunoSEQ multiplex PCR; TCRdb's copy has only in-frame clones and lacks some. That table gives V, J and clone size, and the DNA gave D and trimming. The table records about 350,000 clones, around 91% of them present only once. Sequenced sample: peripheral blood. The TCR sequence derives from a woman aged 18-29 years who had recovered from COVID-19. The rearrangement joins TRBV19 to TRBJ1-1; TRBD1 matches 8 bases. The CDR3 reads CASRSTGAEAFF. CDR3 DNA: TGTGCCAGTAGGTCGACAGGGGCTGAAGCTTTCTTT.